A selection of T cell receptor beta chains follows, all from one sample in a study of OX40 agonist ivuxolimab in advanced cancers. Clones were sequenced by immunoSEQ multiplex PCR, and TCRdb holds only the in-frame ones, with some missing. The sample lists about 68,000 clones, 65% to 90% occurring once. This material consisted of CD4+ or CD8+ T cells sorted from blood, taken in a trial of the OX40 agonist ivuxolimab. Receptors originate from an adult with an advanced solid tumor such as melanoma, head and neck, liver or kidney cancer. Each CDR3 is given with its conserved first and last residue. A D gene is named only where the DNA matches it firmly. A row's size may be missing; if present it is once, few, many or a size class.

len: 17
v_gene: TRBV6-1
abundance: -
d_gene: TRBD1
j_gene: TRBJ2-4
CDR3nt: TGTGCCAGCAGTGGTGTGGGACAGAACTTAGCCAAAAACATTCAGTACTTC
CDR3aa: CASSGVGQNLAKNIQYF

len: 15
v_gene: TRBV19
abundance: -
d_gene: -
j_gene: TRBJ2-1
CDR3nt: TGTGCCAGTAGTATCCCCGGGAGAGAGTACAATGAGCAGTTCTTC
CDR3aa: CASSIPGREYNEQFF

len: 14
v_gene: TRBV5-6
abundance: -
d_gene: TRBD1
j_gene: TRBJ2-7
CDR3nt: TGTGCCAGCAGCTGGGACAGGGGGCTACACGAGCAGTACTTC
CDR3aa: CASSWDRGLHEQYF

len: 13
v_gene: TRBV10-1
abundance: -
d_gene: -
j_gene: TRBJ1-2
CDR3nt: TGCGCCAGCAGTGAGAGTGGACGTGATGGCTACACCTTC
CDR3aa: CASSESGRDGYTF

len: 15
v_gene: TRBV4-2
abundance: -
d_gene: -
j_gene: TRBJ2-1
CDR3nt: TGTGCCAGCAGCCAAGATCCGAACTCCTACAATGAGCAGTTCTTC
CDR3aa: CASSQDPNSYNEQFF

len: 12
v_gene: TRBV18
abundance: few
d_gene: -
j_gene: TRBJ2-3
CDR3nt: TGTGCCAGCTCACCACTCGCAGATACGCAGTATTTT
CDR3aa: CASSPLADTQYF

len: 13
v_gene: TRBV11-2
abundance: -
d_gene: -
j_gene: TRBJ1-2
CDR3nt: TGTGCCAGCAGCTTAGCTGGGGGTGGCGGCTACACCTTC
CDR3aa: CASSLAGGGGYTF

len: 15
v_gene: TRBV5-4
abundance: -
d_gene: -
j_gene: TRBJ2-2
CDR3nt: TGTGCCAGCAGCTTGGCCGGGGGCCAGACCGGGGAGCTGTTTTTT
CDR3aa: CASSLAGGQTGELFF

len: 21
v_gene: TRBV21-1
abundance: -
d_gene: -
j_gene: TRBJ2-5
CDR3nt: TGTGCCAGCAGCAAAGACCCCGGGGAAGATCGATATAGACAGTCTCGGGAGACCCAGTACTTC
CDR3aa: CASSKDPGEDRYRQSRETQYF

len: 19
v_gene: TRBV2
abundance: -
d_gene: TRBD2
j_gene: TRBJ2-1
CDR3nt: TGTGCCAGCAGTCGTGGACTAGCGGGGGAGTATTTCCCCTACAATGAGCAGTTCTTC
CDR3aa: CASSRGLAGEYFPYNEQFF

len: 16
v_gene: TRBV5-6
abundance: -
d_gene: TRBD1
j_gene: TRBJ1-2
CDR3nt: TGTGCCAGCAGCTTGGGGGGGACAGCGTACTCGTATGGCTACACCTTC
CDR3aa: CASSLGGTAYSYGYTF

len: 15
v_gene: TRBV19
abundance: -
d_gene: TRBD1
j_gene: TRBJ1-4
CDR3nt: TGTGCCAGTAGTGGACAGGCAGGTCCTGGGGAAAAACTGTTTTTT
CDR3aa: CASSGQAGPGEKLFF

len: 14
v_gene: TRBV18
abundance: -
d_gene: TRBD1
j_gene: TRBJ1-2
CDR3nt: TGTGCCAGCTCGCGGGACAGGGGGAACTATGGCTACACCTTC
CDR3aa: CASSRDRGNYGYTF

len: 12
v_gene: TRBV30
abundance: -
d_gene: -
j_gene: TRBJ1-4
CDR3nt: TGTGCCCCACGGGGGGTAGATGAAAAACTGTTTTTT
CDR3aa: CAPRGVDEKLFF

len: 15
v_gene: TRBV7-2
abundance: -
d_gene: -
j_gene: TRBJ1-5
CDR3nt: TGTGCCAGCAGCTTAGTGTGGACAGACAATCAGCCCCAGCATTTT
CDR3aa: CASSLVWTDNQPQHF

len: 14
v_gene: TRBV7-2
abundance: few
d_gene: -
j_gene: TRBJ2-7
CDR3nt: TGTGCCAGCAGCCTAGGCTGGCCCTCCTACGAGCAGTACTTC
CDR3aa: CASSLGWPSYEQYF

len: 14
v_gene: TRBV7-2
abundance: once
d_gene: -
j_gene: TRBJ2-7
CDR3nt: TGTGCCAGCAGCTTGACACGATCCTCCTACGAGCAGTACTTC
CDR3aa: CASSLTRSSYEQYF

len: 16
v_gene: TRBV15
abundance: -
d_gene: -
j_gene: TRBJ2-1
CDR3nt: TGTGCCACCAGCAGAGATCCGGGGCCGAGCTACAATGAGCAGTTCTTC
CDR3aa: CATSRDPGPSYNEQFF

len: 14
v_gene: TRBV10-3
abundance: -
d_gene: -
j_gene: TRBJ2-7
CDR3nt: TGTGCCATCAGTGAGAGGGAAGGCGGCTACGAGCAGTACTTC
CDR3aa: CAISEREGGYEQYF

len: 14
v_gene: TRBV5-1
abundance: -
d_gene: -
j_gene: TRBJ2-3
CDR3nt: TGCGCCAGCATCCCCTTTGCGGGCACAGATACGCAGTATTTT
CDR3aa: CASIPFAGTDTQYF

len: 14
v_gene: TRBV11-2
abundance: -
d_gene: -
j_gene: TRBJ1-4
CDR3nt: TGTGCCAGCAGCTTATATGGCAGGCTAAATAGTCTGTTTTTT
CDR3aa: CASSLYGRLNSLFF

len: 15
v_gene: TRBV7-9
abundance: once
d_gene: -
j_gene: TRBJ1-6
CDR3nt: TGTGCCAGCAGCTTAGCAGGGAGACCTTATTCACCCCTCCACTTT
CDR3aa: CASSLAGRPYSPLHF

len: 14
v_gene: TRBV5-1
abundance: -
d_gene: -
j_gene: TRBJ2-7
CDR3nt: TGCGCCAGCAGCCCTGACTATAGGGCCTACGAGCAGTACTTC
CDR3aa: CASSPDYRAYEQYF

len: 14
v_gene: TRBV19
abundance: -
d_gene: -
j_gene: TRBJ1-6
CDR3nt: TGTGCCAGTAACTGGGGGGCGCAAAATTCACCCCTCCACTTT
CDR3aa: CASNWGAQNSPLHF

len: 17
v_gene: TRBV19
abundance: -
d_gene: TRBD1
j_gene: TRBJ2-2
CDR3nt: TGTGCCAGTAGTATACGGGCGGGACAGGGGGCAGCCGGGGAGCTGTTTTTT
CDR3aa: CASSIRAGQGAAGELFF

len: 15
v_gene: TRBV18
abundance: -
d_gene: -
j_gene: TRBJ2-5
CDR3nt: TGTGCCAGCTCACCAGGGTTTGGGGGTCAAGAGACCCAGTACTTC
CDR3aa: CASSPGFGGQETQYF

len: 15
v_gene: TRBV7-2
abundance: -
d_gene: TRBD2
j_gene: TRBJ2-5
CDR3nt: TGTGCCAGCAGCCAACGGACTAGCGGCCTCGGGACCCAGTACTTC
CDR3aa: CASSQRTSGLGTQYF

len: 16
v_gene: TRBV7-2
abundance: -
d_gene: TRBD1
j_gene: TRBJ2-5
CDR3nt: TGTGCCAGCAGCCGTAGACAGGGGAGGCACCAAGAGACCCAGTACTTC
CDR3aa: CASSRRQGRHQETQYF

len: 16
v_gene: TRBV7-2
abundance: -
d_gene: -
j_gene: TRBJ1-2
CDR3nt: TGTGCCAGCAGCCAGGGCCCTAACTTCGGGAACTATGGCTACACCTTC
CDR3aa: CASSQGPNFGNYGYTF

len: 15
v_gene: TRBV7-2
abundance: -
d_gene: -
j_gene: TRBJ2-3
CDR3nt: TGTGCCAGCAGCTTGGTAGCGGTAAGCACAGATACGCAGTATTTT
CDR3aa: CASSLVAVSTDTQYF

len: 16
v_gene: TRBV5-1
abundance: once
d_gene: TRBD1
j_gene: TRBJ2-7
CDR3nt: TGCGCCAGCAGCTGGTCAACCGGGACAGGGGGTTTCGAGCAGTACTTC
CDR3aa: CASSWSTGTGGFEQYF

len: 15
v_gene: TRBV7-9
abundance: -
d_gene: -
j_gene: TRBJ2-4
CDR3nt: TGTGCCAGCAGCTTAGGGGGGATAGCCAAAAACATTCAGTACTTC
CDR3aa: CASSLGGIAKNIQYF

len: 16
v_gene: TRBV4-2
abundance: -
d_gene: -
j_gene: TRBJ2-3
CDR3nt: TGTGCCAGCAGCCAAGTAGGTACCGTAAGCACAGATACGCAGTATTTT
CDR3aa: CASSQVGTVSTDTQYF

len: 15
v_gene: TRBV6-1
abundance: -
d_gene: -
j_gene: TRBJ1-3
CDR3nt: TGTGCCAGCAGTTGGGACGTAGACACTGGAAACACCATATATTTT
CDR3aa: CASSWDVDTGNTIYF

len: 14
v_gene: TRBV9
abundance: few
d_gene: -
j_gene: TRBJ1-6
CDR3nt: TGTGCCAGCAGACTCCGAGGGGATAATTCACCCCTCCACTTT
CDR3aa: CASRLRGDNSPLHF

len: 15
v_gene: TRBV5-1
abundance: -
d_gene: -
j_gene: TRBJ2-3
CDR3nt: TGCGCCAGCAGCTTGAGGCCAGAAGACACAGATACGCAGTATTTT
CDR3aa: CASSLRPEDTDTQYF

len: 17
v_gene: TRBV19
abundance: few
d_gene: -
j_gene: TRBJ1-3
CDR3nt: TGTGCCAGTAGTACATCCCTTAGGCAGGTCCGTGGAAACACCATATATTTT
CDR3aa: CASSTSLRQVRGNTIYF

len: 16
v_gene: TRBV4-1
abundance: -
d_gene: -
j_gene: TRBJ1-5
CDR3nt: TGCGCCAGCAGCCAGACAGAAAGGGACAACAATCAGCCCCAGCATTTT
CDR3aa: CASSQTERDNNQPQHF

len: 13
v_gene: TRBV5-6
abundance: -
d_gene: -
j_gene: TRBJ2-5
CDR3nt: TGTGCCAGCAGCTCCAGAGCCCAAGAGACCCAGTACTTC
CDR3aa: CASSSRAQETQYF

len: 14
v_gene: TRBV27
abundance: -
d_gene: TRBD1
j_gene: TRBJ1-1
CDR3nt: TGTGCCAGCACCCGACAGGGGCTGAACACTGAAGCTTTCTTT
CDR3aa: CASTRQGLNTEAFF

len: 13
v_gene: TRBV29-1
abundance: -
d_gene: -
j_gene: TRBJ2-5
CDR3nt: TGCAGCGTTGCAGGATCGGGACAAGAGACCCAGTACTTC
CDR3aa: CSVAGSGQETQYF

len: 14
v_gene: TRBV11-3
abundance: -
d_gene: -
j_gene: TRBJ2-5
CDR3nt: TGTGCCAGCAGCTTAGAGCGGAGCCAAGAGACCCAGTACTTC
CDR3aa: CASSLERSQETQYF

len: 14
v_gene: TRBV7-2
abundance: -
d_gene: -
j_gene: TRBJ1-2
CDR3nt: TGTGCCAGCAGCTTGGATGTTGGGGGTAATGGCTACACCTTC
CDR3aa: CASSLDVGGNGYTF

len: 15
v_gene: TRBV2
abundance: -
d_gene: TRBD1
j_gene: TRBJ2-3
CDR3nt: TGTGCCAGCAGAGCACAGGGGTTGAGCACAGATACGCAGTATTTT
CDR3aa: CASRAQGLSTDTQYF

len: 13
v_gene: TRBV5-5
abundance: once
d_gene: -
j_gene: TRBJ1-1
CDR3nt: TGTGCCAGCAGCGAGAGGCCTGGTACTGAAGCTTTCTTT
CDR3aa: CASSERPGTEAFF

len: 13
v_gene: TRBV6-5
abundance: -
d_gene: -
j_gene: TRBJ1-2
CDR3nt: TGTGCCAGCAGGGGGCTCGTGGACTCTGGCTACACCTTC
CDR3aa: CASRGLVDSGYTF

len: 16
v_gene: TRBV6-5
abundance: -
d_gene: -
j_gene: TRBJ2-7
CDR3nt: TGTGCCAGCAGTTTCTCCACTCCCCGAGGCTCCTACGAGCAGTACTTC
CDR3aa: CASSFSTPRGSYEQYF

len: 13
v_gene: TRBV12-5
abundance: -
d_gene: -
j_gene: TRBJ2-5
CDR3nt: TGTGCTAGTGGTTCGACTGTACCAGAGACCCAGTACTTC
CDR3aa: CASGSTVPETQYF

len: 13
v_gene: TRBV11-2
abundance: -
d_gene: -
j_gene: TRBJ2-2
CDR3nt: TGTGCCAGCAGCTTACGCGGCACCGGGGAGCTGTTTTTT
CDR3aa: CASSLRGTGELFF

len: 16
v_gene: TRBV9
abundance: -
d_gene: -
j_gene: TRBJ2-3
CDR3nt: TGTGCCAGCAGCGTAGAGTTGGGGGGCTCGACAGATACGCAGTATTTT
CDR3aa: CASSVELGGSTDTQYF

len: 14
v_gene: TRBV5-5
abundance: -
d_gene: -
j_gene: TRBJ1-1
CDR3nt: TGTGCCAGCAGCTTGGCTAGTAGGAACACTGAAGCTTTCTTT
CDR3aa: CASSLASRNTEAFF

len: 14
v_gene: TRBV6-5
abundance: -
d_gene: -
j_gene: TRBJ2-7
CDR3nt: TGTGCCAGCAGTTACTCTAGGAGGTCCTACGAGCAGTACTTC
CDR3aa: CASSYSRRSYEQYF

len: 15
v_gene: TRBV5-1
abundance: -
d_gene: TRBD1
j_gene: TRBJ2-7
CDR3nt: TGCGCCAGCAGCCTGGCCCGGGACAGGGAAGACGAGCAGTACTTC
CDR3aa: CASSLARDREDEQYF

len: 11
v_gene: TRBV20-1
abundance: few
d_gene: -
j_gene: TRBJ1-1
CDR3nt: TGCAGTGCTAGAGAATACACTGAAGCTTTCTTT
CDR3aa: CSAREYTEAFF

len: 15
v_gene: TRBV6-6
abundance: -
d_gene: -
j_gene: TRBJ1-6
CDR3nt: TGTGCCAGCAGTTACTCGACGTCTATTAATTCACCCCTCCACTTT
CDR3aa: CASSYSTSINSPLHF

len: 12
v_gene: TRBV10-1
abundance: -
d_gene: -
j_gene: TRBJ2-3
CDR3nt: TGCGCCAGCAGTAGCAGCACAGATACGCAGTATTTT
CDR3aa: CASSSSTDTQYF

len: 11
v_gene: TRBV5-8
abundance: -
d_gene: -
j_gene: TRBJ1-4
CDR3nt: TGTGCCAGCAGCTTTGGTGAAAAACTGTTTTTT
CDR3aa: CASSFGEKLFF